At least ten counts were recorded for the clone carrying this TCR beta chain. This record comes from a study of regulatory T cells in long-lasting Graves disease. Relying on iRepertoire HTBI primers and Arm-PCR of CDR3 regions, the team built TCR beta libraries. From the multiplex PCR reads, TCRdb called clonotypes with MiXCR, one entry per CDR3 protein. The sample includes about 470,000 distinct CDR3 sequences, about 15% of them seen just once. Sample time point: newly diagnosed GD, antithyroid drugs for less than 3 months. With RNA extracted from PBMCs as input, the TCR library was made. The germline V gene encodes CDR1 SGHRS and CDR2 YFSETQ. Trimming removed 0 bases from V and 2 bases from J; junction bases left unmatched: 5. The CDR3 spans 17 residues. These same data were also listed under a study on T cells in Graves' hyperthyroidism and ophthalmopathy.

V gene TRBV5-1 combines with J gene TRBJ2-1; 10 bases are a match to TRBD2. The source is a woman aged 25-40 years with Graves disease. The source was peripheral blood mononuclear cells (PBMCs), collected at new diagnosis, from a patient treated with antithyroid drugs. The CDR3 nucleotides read TGCGCCAGCAGCTTGGAACTAGCGGGACCAGCCTACAATGAGCAGTTCTTC. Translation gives CASSLELAGPAYNEQFF.